Detailed here is one TCR beta chain. As yet, its antigen is unknown. This CDR3 is built from 16 residues. V lost 3 bases, J lost 1 base, and 15 bases lay in between. CDR1 and CDR2 from the germline V gene are KGHSH and LQKENI. These data come from a study of cytomegalovirus exposure and HLA in healthy donors. General study points: The authors later found most CMV-associated TCR beta chains appeared HLA-restricted.

The PCR had 60 Vbeta and 13 Jbeta primers. The table came from immunoSEQ multiplex PCR; TCRdb's copy has only in-frame clones and leaves some out. The top ten hold around 3.2% of the sample, which has about 82,000 clones, roughly 80% seen once. This receptor was identified in a middle-aged man in good health and CMV-seronegative. Sequences were obtained from PBMCs. The V gene is TRBV18, the J gene TRBJ1-1; maybe TRBD1 (5 bases). CDR3 DNA: TGTGCCAGCTCACCCCCTCGGGGGGTTGGGAACACTGAAGCTTTCTTT. This gives the protein CASSPPRGVGNTEAFF.